This T cell receptor (beta chain) was found in a study of T cell responses to AZD1222 COVID-19 vaccine. About this clone: Its specificity is not known.

The CDR3 extends over 13 amino acids. V lost 0 bases and J 7 bases, leaving 9 bases between the germline ends. Germline V gives CDR1 MNHEY, CDR2 SVGAGI. Study-wide points: In the spike-specific TCR repertoire, nearly half reportedly target unmutated variant regions.

The table came from immunoSEQ multiplex PCR; TCRdb's copy has only in-frame clones and leaves some out. This repertoire shows some 130,000 clones, 80% to 90% found once; its top ten account for under 2.5%. V usage is TRBV6-5 and J usage is TRBJ1-1; D is unclear. The material was peripheral blood, obtained on day 0 of AZD1222 vaccination. The clonotype was recovered from an adult in good health. The CDR3 here is CASSYSEGIEAFF. DNA of the CDR3: TGTGCCAGCAGTTACTCGGAGGGAATTGAAGCTTTCTTT.